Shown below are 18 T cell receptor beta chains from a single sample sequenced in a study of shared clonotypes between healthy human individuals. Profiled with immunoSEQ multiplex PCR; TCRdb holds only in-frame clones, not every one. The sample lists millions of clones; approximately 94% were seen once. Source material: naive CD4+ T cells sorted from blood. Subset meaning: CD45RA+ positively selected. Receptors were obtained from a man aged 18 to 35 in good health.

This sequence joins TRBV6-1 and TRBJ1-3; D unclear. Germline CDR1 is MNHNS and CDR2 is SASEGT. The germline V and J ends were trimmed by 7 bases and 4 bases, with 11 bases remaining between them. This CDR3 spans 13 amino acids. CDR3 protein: CASKVSSGNTIYF. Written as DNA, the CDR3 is TGTGCCAGCAAGGTTTCTAGCGGAAACACCATATATTTT.

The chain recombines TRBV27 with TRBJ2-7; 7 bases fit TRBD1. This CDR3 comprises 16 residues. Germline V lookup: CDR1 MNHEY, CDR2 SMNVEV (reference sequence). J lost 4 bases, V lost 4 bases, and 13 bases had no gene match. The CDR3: CASSSRDSPYYYEQYF. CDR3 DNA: TGTGCCAGCAGTTCCCGGGACAGCCCTTACTATTACGAGCAGTACTTC.

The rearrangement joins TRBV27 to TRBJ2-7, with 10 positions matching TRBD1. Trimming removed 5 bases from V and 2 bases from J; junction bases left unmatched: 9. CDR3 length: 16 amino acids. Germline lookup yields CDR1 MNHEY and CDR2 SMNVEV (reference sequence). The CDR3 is CASSPQTGTGAYEQYF. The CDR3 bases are TGTGCCAGCAGTCCCCAAACCGGGACAGGGGCCTACGAGCAGTACTTC.

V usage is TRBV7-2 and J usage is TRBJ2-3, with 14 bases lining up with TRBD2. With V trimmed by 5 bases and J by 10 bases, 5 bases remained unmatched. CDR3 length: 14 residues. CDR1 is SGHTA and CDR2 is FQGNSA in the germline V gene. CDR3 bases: TGTGCCAGCAGCCCGGGACTAGCGGGAGTCCCGCAGTATTTT. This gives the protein CASSPGLAGVPQYF.

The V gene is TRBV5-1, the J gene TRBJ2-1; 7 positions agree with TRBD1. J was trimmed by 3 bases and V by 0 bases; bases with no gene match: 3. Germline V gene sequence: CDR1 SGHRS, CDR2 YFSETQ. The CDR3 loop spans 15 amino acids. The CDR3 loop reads CASSLAQGIYNEQFF. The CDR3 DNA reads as TGCGCCAGCAGCTTGGCACAGGGGATCTACAATGAGCAGTTCTTC.

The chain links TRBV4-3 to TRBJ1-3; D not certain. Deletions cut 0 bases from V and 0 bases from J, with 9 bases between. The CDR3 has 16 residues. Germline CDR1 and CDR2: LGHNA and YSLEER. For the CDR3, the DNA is TGCGCCAGCAGCCAAGATTTAAGGAACTCTGGAAACACCATATATTTT. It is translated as CASSQDLRNSGNTIYF.

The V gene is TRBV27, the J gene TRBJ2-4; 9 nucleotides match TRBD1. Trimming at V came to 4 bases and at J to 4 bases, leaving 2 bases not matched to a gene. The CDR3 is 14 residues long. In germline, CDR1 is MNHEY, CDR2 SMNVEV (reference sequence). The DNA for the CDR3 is TGTGCCAGCAGTTGGGGGACAGGGAAAAACATTCAGTACTTC. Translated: CASSWGTGKNIQYF.

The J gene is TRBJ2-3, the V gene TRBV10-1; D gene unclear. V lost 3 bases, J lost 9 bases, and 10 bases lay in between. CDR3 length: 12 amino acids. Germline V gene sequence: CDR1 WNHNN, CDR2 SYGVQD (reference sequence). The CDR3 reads CASSDGWGTQYF. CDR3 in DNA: TGCGCCAGCAGTGATGGGTGGGGAACGCAGTATTTT.

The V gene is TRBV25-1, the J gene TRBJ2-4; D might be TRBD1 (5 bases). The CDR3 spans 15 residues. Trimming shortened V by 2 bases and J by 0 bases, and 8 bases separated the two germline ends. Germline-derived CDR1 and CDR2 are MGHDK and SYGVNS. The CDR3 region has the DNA TGTGCCAGCAGTGAACTGCAGGGAGCCAAAAACATTCAGTACTTC. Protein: CASSELQGAKNIQYF. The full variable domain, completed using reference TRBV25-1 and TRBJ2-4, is EADIYQTPRYLVIGTGKKITLECSQTMGHDKMYWYQQDPGMELHLIHYSYGVNSTEKGDLSSESTVSRIRTEHFPLTLESARPSHTSQYLCASSELQGAKNIQYFGAGTRLSVL.

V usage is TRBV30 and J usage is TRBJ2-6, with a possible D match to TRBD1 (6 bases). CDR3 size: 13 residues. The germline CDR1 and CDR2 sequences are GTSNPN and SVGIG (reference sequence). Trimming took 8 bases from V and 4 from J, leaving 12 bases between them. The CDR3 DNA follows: TGTGCCCTACAGGGAGCCGGGGCCAACGTCCTGACTTTC. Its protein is CALQGAGANVLTF.

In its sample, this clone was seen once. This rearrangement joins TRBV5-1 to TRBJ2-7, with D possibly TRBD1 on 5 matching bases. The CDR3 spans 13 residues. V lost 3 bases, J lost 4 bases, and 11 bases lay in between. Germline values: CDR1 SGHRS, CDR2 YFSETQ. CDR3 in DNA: TGCGCCAGCAGCTCGGAACCAGGGTACGAGCAGTACTTC. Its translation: CASSSEPGYEQYF.

Here the CDR3 reads CASSTPGLAGNEQFF. CDR3 bases: TGTGCCAGCAGTACACCGGGACTAGCGGGCAATGAGCAGTTCTTC. The J gene is TRBJ2-1, the V gene TRBV6-5; 12 nucleotides align to TRBD2. The CDR3 is 15 amino acids. The ends lost 5 bases at V and 6 bases at J; junction bases unmatched: 5. Germline V gene data show CDR1 as MNHEY and CDR2 as SVGAGI.

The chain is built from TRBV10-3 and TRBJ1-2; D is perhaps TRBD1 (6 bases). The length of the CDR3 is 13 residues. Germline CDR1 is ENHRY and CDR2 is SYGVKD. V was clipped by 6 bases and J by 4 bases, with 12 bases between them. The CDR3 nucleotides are TGTGCCATCAGAGCGGACAGCACCTATGGCTACACCTTC. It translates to CAIRADSTYGYTF.

The CDR3 bases are TGTGCCAGCAGCTTATCTTCCCTCCCTACGCAGTATTTT. Translating gives CASSLSSLPTQYF. The V gene is TRBV7-6, the J gene TRBJ2-3; D gene ambiguous. This CDR3 is 13 amino acids long. Between the trimmed V and J ends, which lost 2 bases and 8 bases, there was a span of 11 bases. The germline gives CDR1 SGHVS, CDR2 FNYEAQ.

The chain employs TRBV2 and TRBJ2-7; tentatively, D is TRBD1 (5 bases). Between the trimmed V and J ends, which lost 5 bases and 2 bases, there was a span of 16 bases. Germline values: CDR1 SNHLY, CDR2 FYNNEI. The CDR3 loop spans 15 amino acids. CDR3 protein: CASSPEQWGTYEQYF. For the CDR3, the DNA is TGTGCCAGCAGTCCTGAACAATGGGGCACCTACGAGCAGTACTTC.

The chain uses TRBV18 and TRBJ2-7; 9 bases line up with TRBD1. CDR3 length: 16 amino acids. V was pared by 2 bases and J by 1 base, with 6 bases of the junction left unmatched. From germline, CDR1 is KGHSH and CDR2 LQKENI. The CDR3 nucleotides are TGTGCCAGCTCACCAACGAAAGACAGGGGGTCCTACGAGCAGTACTTC. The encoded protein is CASSPTKDRGSYEQYF. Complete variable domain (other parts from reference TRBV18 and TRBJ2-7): NAGVMQNPRHLVRRRGQEARLRCSPMKGHSHVYWYRQLPEEGLKFMVYLQKENIIDESGMPKERFSAEFPKEGPSILRIQQVVRGDSAAYFCASSPTKDRGSYEQYFGPGTRLTVT.

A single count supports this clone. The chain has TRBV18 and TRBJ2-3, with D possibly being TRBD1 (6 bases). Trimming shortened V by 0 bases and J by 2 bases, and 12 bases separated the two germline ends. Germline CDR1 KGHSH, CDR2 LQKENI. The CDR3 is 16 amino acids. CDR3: CASSPPRTANTDTQYF. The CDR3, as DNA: TGTGCCAGCTCACCACCGAGGACAGCCAACACAGATACGCAGTATTTT.

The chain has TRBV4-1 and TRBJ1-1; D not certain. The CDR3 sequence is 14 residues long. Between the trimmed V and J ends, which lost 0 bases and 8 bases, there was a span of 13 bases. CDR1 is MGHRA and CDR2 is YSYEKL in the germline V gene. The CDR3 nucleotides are TGCGCCAGCAGCCAAGATACCGCATACTCCGAAGCTTTCTTT. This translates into CASSQDTAYSEAFF.